The next 6 T cell receptor beta chains were all read from a single sample in a study of control samples from healthy donors and cancer patients. Method: immunoSEQ multiplex PCR; TCRdb's copy keeps in-frame clones and lacks some. The sample comprises around 81,000 clones, roughly 93% of which are singletons, and about 1.5% rests with the top ten. The sequenced sample was blood. These receptors all come from a woman between 25 and 40 years old in good health.

The chain couples TRBV5-1 to TRBJ1-1; 9 bases line up with TRBD1. This CDR3 contains 15 residues. J was trimmed by 6 bases and V by 4 bases; bases with no gene match: 10. CDR1 and CDR2 (germline): SGHRS, YFSETQ. CDR3: CASSPRPGTGPEAFF. The CDR3 DNA is TGCGCCAGCAGCCCACGGCCCGGGACAGGGCCTGAAGCTTTCTTT. The whole variable domain, remainder taken from reference TRBV5-1 and TRBJ1-1, is KAGVTQTPRYLIKTRGQQVTLSCSPISGHRSVSWYQQTPGQGLQFLFEYFSETQRNKGNFPGRFSGRQFSNSRSEMNVSTLELGDSALYLCASSPRPGTGPEAFFGQGTRLTVV.

The sample holds one count of this clone. The rearrangement joins TRBV4-2 to TRBJ2-3, with D perhaps being TRBD1 or TRBD2 (7 bases each). V gave up 3 bases and J gave up 2 bases, with 15 bases separating them. The CDR3 consists of 16 residues. From germline, CDR1 is LGHNA and CDR2 YNFKEQ. CDR3 in DNA: TGTGCCAGCAGCCATAGGGGGCTAGCGGACACAGATACGCAGTATTTT. Protein sequence: CASSHRGLADTDTQYF.

This clone was detected only a few times. The chain has TRBV6-2 or TRBV6-3 and TRBJ1-5; 9 bases agree with TRBD1. This CDR3 comprises 15 residues. Germline CDR1 is MNHEY and CDR2 is SVGEGT. V trimming: 6 bases; J trimming: 5 bases; junction bases outside the gene matches: 8. The CDR3, as DNA: TGTGCCAGCAGCCAGAGAACAGGGGGCGATCAGCCCCAGCATTTT. Residues: CASSQRTGGDQPQHF.

The CDR3 DNA reads TGTGCCAGCAGTTACTCTGCGGGGGGGCCCAATGAGCAGTTCTTC. It translates to CASSYSAGGPNEQFF. This rearrangement joins TRBV6-2 or TRBV6-3 to TRBJ2-1, with TRBD2 matching 9 bases. V lost 0 bases, J lost 6 bases, and 3 bases stayed unmatched. The CDR3 sequence is 15 residues long. CDR1 and CDR2 (germline): MNHEY, SVGEGT.

This chain connects TRBV29-1 to TRBJ1-6; D is perhaps TRBD1 (5 bases). The germline gives CDR1 SQVTM, CDR2 ANQGSEA. This CDR3 spans 18 amino acids. The V gene lost 4 bases and the J gene lost 0 bases, with 19 bases spanning the gap. CDR3 nucleotides: TGCAGCGTTGTACGGGACTCCACTCGGAGCTCCTATAATTCACCCCTCCACTTT. Its protein product is CSVVRDSTRSSYNSPLHF.

The chain combines TRBV15 with TRBJ1-2; D may be TRBD1 (5 bases). Germline V gene data show CDR1 as LNHNV and CDR2 as YYDKDF (reference sequence). CDR3 length equals 15 residues. V was cut by 0 bases and J by 5 bases, with 13 bases left in between. The CDR3 loop is CATSRDGGWAYGYTF. CDR3 coding DNA: TGTGCCACCAGCAGAGATGGGGGGTGGGCATATGGCTACACCTTC.